This T cell receptor beta chain emerged from a study of Graves' ophthalmopathy and Graves' hyperthyroidism. Whole-study findings and limits: Detection in blood was also observed for most expanded thyroid clonotypes above 0.001 frequency.

This clonotype was seen many times. Its antigen remains unidentified. RNA transcripts were the source from which TCR beta CDR3 regions were amplified. First-round RT-PCR relied on HTBI primers, and a second-round multiplex PCR came next. TCRdb itself ran the multiplex PCR reads through MiXCR, one entry per CDR3 protein. The sample carries hundreds of thousands of distinct CDR3 sequences, 20% to 25% recorded once. V was trimmed by 2 bases and J by 1 base, leaving 8 bases between them. This CDR3 has 14 amino acids. The gene calls are TRBV12-3 or TRBV12-4 and TRBJ1-1; D not certain. Input material: peripheral blood. The receptor's source is a young woman with stable Graves' hyperthyroidism. Some clones in this sample may be carry-over from other donors' samples. In DNA, the CDR3 is TGTGCCAGCAGTTTAACTGCCACGAACACTGAAGCTTTCTTT. This translates into CASSLTATNTEAFF.